One sample yielded the 13 T cell receptor beta chains listed below, sequenced in a study of a mutant IDH1 vaccine in newly diagnosed glioma. TCRdb's copy holds only in-frame clones and misses some; the assay was immunoSEQ multiplex PCR. Here the sample spans fewer than 70,000 clones, around 89% being singletons. Their antigens are not known. This sample's time point: week 11, during vaccination. Topical imiquimod was applied with each vaccine dose, which held 300 ug of mutant IDH1 20-mer peptide. This material consisted of PBMCs, taken from a glioma patient whose treatment included an IDH1 peptide vaccine. These receptors came from a man in his forties with glioma.

The chain links TRBV29-1 to TRBJ1-5, with 8 positions matching TRBD1. J was trimmed by 6 bases and V by 6 bases; bases with no gene match: 7. The germline CDR1 and CDR2 sequences are SQVTM and ANQGSEA. This CDR3 region has 13 residues. CDR3 nucleotide sequence: TGCAGCGTCCAAGCTGGACAGGGTCAGCCCCAGCATTTT. This encodes CSVQAGQGQPQHF.

The chain combines TRBV6-1 with TRBJ2-7; a weak D match, TRBD2 (6 bases). The germline V gene encodes CDR1 MNHNS and CDR2 SASEGT. CDR3 length: 15 residues. V lost 0 bases and J lost 3, with 12 bases in between. In DNA form, the CDR3 reads TGTGCCAGCAGTGAAGCGGCCGGGAGCTACTACGAGCAGTACTTC. It codes for CASSEAAGSYYEQYF.

V usage is TRBV7-3 and J usage is TRBJ2-3; 9 bases agree with TRBD2. The CDR3 has 16 amino acids. Looked up from germline, CDR1 is SGHTA and CDR2 is FQGTGA. V lost 5 bases, J lost 0 bases, and 6 bases stayed unmatched. CDR3 coding DNA: TGTGCCAGCAGCCCGAGACTAGCGGCAAGCACAGATACGCAGTATTTT. It is translated as CASSPRLAASTDTQYF.

The genes are TRBV28 and TRBJ1-1, with D possibly being TRBD1 (5 bases). V was trimmed by 3 bases and J by 3 bases, leaving 17 bases between them. CDR1 and CDR2 from the germline V gene are MDHEN and SYDVKM. CDR3 length equals 16 residues. The CDR3 reads CASSFQRFGGDTEAFF. As DNA, the CDR3 is TGTGCCAGCAGTTTTCAGCGGTTTGGGGGGGACACTGAAGCTTTCTTT.

This chain links TRBV2 with TRBJ2-3, with TRBD2 matching 9 bases. CDR3 length: 15 residues. Germline V gene sequence: CDR1 SNHLY, CDR2 FYNNEI. V lost 6 bases, J lost 2 bases, and 6 bases stayed unmatched. CDR3 residues: CASRSLAGVTDTQYF. The CDR3 DNA sequence: TGTGCCAGCAGAAGCTTAGCGGGAGTCACAGATACGCAGTATTTT.

The chain is built from TRBV5-5 and TRBJ1-2, with TRBD1 as a possible D gene (6 bases). V dropped 4 bases and J dropped 3 bases, with 13 bases sitting between them. The CDR3 sequence is 14 residues long. Germline loops: CDR1 SGHKS, CDR2 YYEKEE (reference sequence). CDR3 loop: CASSPGQSDYGYTF. In DNA, the CDR3 is TGTGCCAGCAGCCCAGGACAGTCGGACTATGGCTACACCTTC.

The rearrangement links TRBV15 to TRBJ2-2; D remains unclear. V was shortened by 8 bases and J by 6 bases, with 16 bases between the two germline ends. The CDR3 extends over 14 amino acids. Germline CDR1 is LNHNV and CDR2 is YYDKDF (reference sequence). The CDR3 is CATEKAPRAGELFF. The CDR3 nucleotides read TGTGCCACCGAGAAGGCCCCACGGGCCGGGGAGCTGTTTTTT.

The chain employs TRBV11-2 and TRBJ2-7, with 10 bases aligning to TRBD1. Germline V gene lookup returns CDR1 SGHAT and CDR2 FQNNGV. After removal of 3 bases from V and 5 bases from J, the junction contained 7 bases not matched to a gene. The CDR3 runs to 15 residues. The CDR3 region is CASSFAGTGAHEQYV. CDR3 sequence (DNA): TGTGCCAGCAGCTTTGCCGGGACAGGGGCCCACGAGCAGTACGTC.

V is TRBV29-1 and J is TRBJ2-1; D not resolved. CDR1 and CDR2 (germline): SQVTM, ANQGSEA. V lost 7 bases, J lost 4 bases, and 8 bases lay in between. This CDR3 contains 11 residues. Here the CDR3 reads CSARFYNEQFF. The CDR3 bases are TGCAGCGCTCGTTTTTACAATGAGCAGTTCTTC.

The V gene is TRBV5-8, the J gene TRBJ2-5; 10 bases are shared with TRBD2. The CDR3 is 16 residues long. Per the germline V gene, CDR1 is SGHTS and CDR2 is YDEGEE. With V trimmed by 1 base and J by 6 bases, 9 bases remained unmatched. The CDR3 region has the DNA TGTGCCAGCAGCTTGAGTCTAGCGGGAGATGGGAAGACCCAGTACTTC. It is translated as CASSLSLAGDGKTQYF.

The chain combines TRBV28 with TRBJ2-2; 7 bases agree with TRBD1. CDR1 is MDHEN, CDR2 SYDVKM, per germline. The ends lost 3 bases at V and 1 base at J; junction bases unmatched: 5. The CDR3 is 16 amino acids. CDR3 region: CASSFRRTGNTGELFF. As DNA, the CDR3 is TGTGCCAGCAGTTTTCGGAGGACAGGGAACACCGGGGAGCTGTTTTTT.

The chain employs TRBV6-6 and TRBJ2-5; D is ambiguous. Trimming shortened V by 4 bases and J by 3 bases, and 6 bases separated the two germline ends. Germline CDR1 MNHNY, CDR2 SVGAGI (reference sequence). CDR3 size: 12 residues. CDR3 residues: CASSSNKETQYF. The CDR3 DNA follows: TGTGCCAGCAGTTCTAACAAAGAGACCCAGTACTTC.

The chain recombines TRBV19 with TRBJ1-6; no definite D call. This CDR3 is built from 15 residues. Germline V gene lookup returns CDR1 LNHDA and CDR2 SQIVND (reference sequence). The ends were cut back, 5 bases at V and 3 bases at J, with 11 bases in the middle. The CDR3 DNA is TGTGCCAGTAGTTCGCTCGGCGACTATAATTCACCCCTCCACTTT. This gives the protein CASSSLGDYNSPLHF.